This T cell receptor beta chain was documented in a study of blood T cell repertoires in COVID-19. Study summary: The cDNA or gDNA used as material had been derived from T cells, B-cell-depleted T cells, or PBMCs.

V lost 6 bases, J lost 1 base, and 3 bases stayed unmatched. The CDR3 has 14 amino acids. Germline loops: CDR1 MNHEY, CDR2 SVGAGI. Clinical histories supplied by participants themselves formed the basis of cohort assignment. TCRdb keeps only in-frame clones here, not all; method: immunoSEQ multiplex PCR. Of roughly 200,000 clones in the sample, approximately 86% were seen once. The V call is TRBV6-5, the J call TRBJ1-1; 9 bases line up with TRBD1. The material sequenced was PBMCs or T cells enriched from blood (not recorded which). This TCR derives from a middle-aged woman with acute COVID-19. For the CDR3, the DNA is TGTGCCAGCAGGTTGACAGGGGGGAACACTGAAGCTTTCTTT. Its protein product is CASRLTGGNTEAFF.